The T cell receptor (beta chain) described here comes from a study of radiotherapy plus CTLA-4 blockade in lung cancer. About the study: For roughly 19% of patients, objective responses occurred, and about 33% had disease control. Findings of the study overall: Some TCR clones had been derived from tumors. These clones expanded in peripheral blood after radiotherapy plus ipilimumab. Reportedly, early blood T cell clone dynamics best predicted response, with interferon-beta.

Trimming stripped 2 bases from V and 0 bases from J, with 15 bases between. From germline, CDR1 is SGHRS and CDR2 YFSETQ. The CDR3 extends over 16 amino acids. The study gave focal radiation plus ipilimumab CTLA-4 blockade to patients with chemo-refractory metastatic non-small-cell lung cancer. Sequencing was performed with immunoSEQ multiplex PCR; in TCRdb, only in-frame clones are kept and a portion is missing. This sample yields 40,000 to 50,000 clones, of which around 73% are seen a single time; 3.5% belongs to the top ten. Concerning this clone itself: Its matching antigen is unknown.

This clonotype originated in a human donor with non-small cell lung cancer who had a complete response to radiotherapy plus ipilimumab. The sequences come from peripheral blood, collected from a patient treated with radiotherapy plus ipilimumab. This chain connects TRBV5-1 to TRBJ2-7; D perhaps matches TRBD2 (6 bases). CDR3: CASSFAGGVSSYEQYF. CDR3 nucleotide sequence: TGCGCCAGCAGCTTTGCTGGCGGGGTTAGCTCCTACGAGCAGTACTTC.